The 3 T cell receptor beta chains listed next were all sequenced from one sample in a study of cytomegalovirus exposure and HLA in healthy donors. The PCR employed 60 Vbeta primers together with 13 Jbeta primers. This table comes from immunoSEQ multiplex PCR, and its TCRdb copy is limited to in-frame clones, with some not included. The sample holds about 98,000 clones, roughly 76% seen once. Sequencing input: PBMCs. The receptors shown here come from a man over 45 in good health and CMV-seronegative.

Points on this clone: Germline is not matched at one junction end, which may reflect a read error. The chain employs TRBV7-9 and TRBJ1-1; D remains unclear. Per the germline V gene, CDR1 is SEHNR and CDR2 is FQNEAQ (reference sequence). This CDR3 contains 11 residues. The CDR3 region is CSSSFNPAAFF. The CDR3 DNA reads as TGTTCCAGCAGCTTTAACCCTGCGGCTTTCTTT.

J is TRBJ2-7 and V is TRBV6-1, with TRBD2 as a possible D gene (6 bases). V lost 8 bases and J 7 bases, leaving 12 bases between the germline ends. In germline, CDR1 is MNHNS, CDR2 SASEGT. CDR3 length: 11 amino acids. The CDR3 loop reads CASVAGREQYF. The CDR3 coding sequence is TGTGCCAGCGTAGCAGGGAGGGAGCAGTACTTC.

The rearrangement joins TRBV4-2 to TRBJ2-5; 12 nucleotides agree with TRBD2. Germline V lookup: CDR1 LGHNA, CDR2 YNFKEQ. Germline trimming cut 1 base from V and 4 bases from J; bases unmatched to any gene: 7. The CDR3 has 17 residues. For the CDR3, the DNA is TGTGCCAGCAGCCAAGTGAGCCTAGCGGGGGGGCCAGAGACCCAGTACTTC. Translation: CASSQVSLAGGPETQYF.